The rows below give T cell receptor beta chains drawn from one sample of a study of T cells in Graves' hyperthyroidism and ophthalmopathy. TCRdb independently ran MiXCR on the multiplex PCR reads; one entry per CDR3 protein. This sample carries under 650,000 distinct CDR3 sequences, around 15% of them seen once, and the ten largest clones take 3% to 4%. Specimen: blood. The receptors here all came from a woman aged 30 to 39 with Graves' hyperthyroidism. CDR3s include the opening cysteine and the closing phenylalanine or tryptophan. A D gene is named only where the DNA matches it firmly. Only some rows state a clone size, as once, few, many or a class for expanded clones.

d_call,v_call,clone_size,j_call,cdr3_nt,cdr3_aa
.,TRBV2,many,TRBJ2-1,TGTGCCAGCAGTGGTGTCTCCTCACACCAAAACAATGAGCAGTTCTTC,CASSGVSSHQNNEQFF
.,TRBV5-8,many,TRBJ1-1,TGTGCCAGCAGCTTGATCAGGGATGGGGCTGAAGCTTTCTTT,CASSLIRDGAEAFF
TRBD1,TRBV20-1,many,TRBJ1-5,TGCAGTGCTCAAGCTTCCGGGACAGGGTATCAGCCCCAGCATTTT,CSAQASGTGYQPQHF
.,TRBV24-1,many,TRBJ1-1,TGTGCCACCAGGGGCCGTGGGGTCACTGAAGCTTTCTTT,CATRGRGVTEAFF
.,TRBV7-6,many,TRBJ2-7,TGTGCCAGCAGCCCCAATCCAGGGAGGGAGCAGTACTTC,CASSPNPGREQYF
TRBD2,TRBV27,many,TRBJ2-7,TGTGCCAGCAGTCCCACGGGGCTAGCGGGAGTCGAGCAGTACTTC,CASSPTGLAGVEQYF
.,TRBV6-5,.,TRBJ1-5,TGTGCCAGCAGTTACCCTTGGCAATACGGGAATCAGCCCCAGCATTTT,CASSYPWQYGNQPQHF
.,TRBV11-2,many,TRBJ1-1,TGTGCCAGCAGCTTAGAGGATCGGGGCGTCAAGAACACTGAAGCTTTCTTT,CASSLEDRGVKNTEAFF
TRBD1,TRBV6-1,few,TRBJ1-2,TGTGCCAGCGGGGGAACCGGGACAGCAGGTGGCTACACCTTC,CASGGTGTAGGYTF
.,TRBV5-1,.,TRBJ2-1,TGCGCCAGCAGCTTGGCTGACAACAATGAGCAGTTCTTC,CASSLADNNEQFF
TRBD1,TRBV6-1,many,TRBJ2-2,TGTGCCAGCAGTCCCCGGACAGGAAGCACCGGGGAGCTGTTTTTT,CASSPRTGSTGELFF
TRBD1,TRBV27,many,TRBJ2-3,TGTGCCAGCAATCAGAGGGACAGGGACACAGATACGCAGTATTTT,CASNQRDRDTDTQYF
TRBD2,TRBV9,.,TRBJ2-7,TGTGCCAGCAGCTCAGGGGCGGGGGGGGGTTACGAGCAGTACTTC,CASSSGAGGGYEQYF
.,TRBV9,.,TRBJ2-2,TGTGCCAGCAGCGTAGAGACGGGGGAACCCGGGGAGCTGTTTTTT,CASSVETGEPGELFF
.,TRBV3-1,.,TRBJ2-3,TGTGCCAGCAGGGACGGACGCACAGATACGCAGTATTTT,CASRDGRTDTQYF
TRBD2,TRBV7-3,few,TRBJ2-2,TGTGCCAGCAGCTTAGTCGGGAGGGGGACCACCGGGGAGCTGTTTTTT,CASSLVGRGTTGELFF
TRBD2,TRBV11-2,many,TRBJ2-7,TGTGCCAGCAGCGTCCGGGACTACCTCTACGAGCAGTACTTC,CASSVRDYLYEQYF
TRBD1,TRBV11-2,many,TRBJ2-5,TGTGCCAGCAGCTTTGCAGGGGGCGCAGAGACCCAGTACTTC,CASSFAGGAETQYF
TRBD1,TRBV9,.,TRBJ2-3,TGTGCCAGCAGCGCCTCGGGACAGCCAGCAGATACGCAGTATTTT,CASSASGQPADTQYF
.,TRBV29-1,few,TRBJ2-3,TGCAGCGTCAATACTAGCCCCAACACAGATACGCAGTATTTT,CSVNTSPNTDTQYF
TRBD2,TRBV7-6,many,TRBJ2-1,TGTGCCAGCAGCTTTTTAGCGGGAGGGCTTTACAATGAGCAGTTCTTC,CASSFLAGGLYNEQFF
TRBD1,TRBV6-2/TRBV6-3,.,TRBJ1-1,TGTGCCAGCAACCATTTAGGGACAGGGGGCATCGCTGAAGCTTTCTTT,CASNHLGTGGIAEAFF
.,TRBV7-2,many,TRBJ1-2,TGTGCCAGCAGCTTAGGTGAGGGGTATGGCTACACCTTC,CASSLGEGYGYTF
.,TRBV5-1,.,TRBJ2-1,TGCGCCAGCAGCCTGACGGAGGGGGGGCAGTTCTTC,CASSLTEGGQFF
.,TRBV2,many,TRBJ2-1,TGTGCCAGCAGTGAACGGGGGTTGGGTAGCGCGGAGCAGTTCTTC,CASSERGLGSAEQFF
.,TRBV28,few,TRBJ2-2,TGTGCCAGCAGTTCCCTCTCCCACACCGGGGAGCTGTTTTTT,CASSSLSHTGELFF
.,TRBV9,.,TRBJ1-1,TGTGCCAGCAGCGTACACGACGAAAACACTGAAGCTTTCTTT,CASSVHDENTEAFF
.,TRBV5-1,.,TRBJ2-6,TGCGCCAGCAGCTTTTGGGCAGGGCTCACTGGGGCCAACGTCCTGACTTTC,CASSFWAGLTGANVLTF